The 20 T cell receptor beta chains listed next were all sequenced from one sample in a study of response to subunit inactivated influenza vaccine. TCRdb redid the calling of the RT-PCR reads with MiXCR, one entry per CDR3 protein. Of hundreds of thousands of distinct CDR3 sequences detected, 16% appear once; the ten largest clones hold approximately 3%. The sample in question was CD4+ T cells sorted from PBMCs, obtained 23 months after vaccination. The receptors were gathered from a man aged 50 to 75 who received an inactivated influenza vaccine.

The V and J genes are TRBV20-1 and TRBJ2-3; a weak D match, TRBD1 (6 bases). Germline loops: CDR1 DFQATT, CDR2 SNEGSKA (reference sequence). There are 14 residues in the CDR3. Trimming left V 6 bases short and J 6 bases short, with 19 bases between. The CDR3 bases are TGCAGTGCCCAGGACAGAAGGATCGGGGATACGCAGTATTTT. It specifies CSAQDRRIGDTQYF.

The CDR3 DNA is TGTGCCAGCAGCTTAGTGAGGGCTCCCCACGGGGAGCTGTTTTTT. Amino acids: CASSLVRAPHGELFF. This chain connects TRBV7-2 to TRBJ2-2; possibly TRBD2 for D (5 bases). Germline CDR1 SGHTA, CDR2 FQGNSA. The V end lost 1 base, the J end lost 7 bases, and 13 bases lay between the germline ends. The CDR3 length is 15 residues.

V is TRBV6-5 and J is TRBJ2-1; TRBD2 is a possible D gene (5 bases). Trimming took 0 bases from V and 7 from J, leaving 16 bases between them. Germline V gene lookup returns CDR1 MNHEY and CDR2 SVGAGI. This CDR3 spans 16 amino acids. In nucleotides, the CDR3 is TGTGCCAGCAGTTACTCGAGGGCTAGCCGAGATAATGAGCAGTTCTTC. It codes for CASSYSRASRDNEQFF.

The chain is built from TRBV5-6 and TRBJ2-5; no definite D call. The CDR3 loop spans 13 amino acids. From germline, CDR1 is SGHDT and CDR2 YYEEEE. V lost 4 bases to trimming and J lost 3 bases, with 10 bases between them. CDR3 sequence (DNA): TGTGCCAGCAGCCCCGGGTATGAAGAGACCCAGTACTTC. It codes for CASSPGYEETQYF.

The chain combines TRBV21-1 with TRBJ2-3; TRBD2, as called in the table, went unchecked against the DNA. TRBV21-1 represents a pseudogene. This CDR3 is 17 amino acids long. The chain's CDR3 is CASSRLAGAGNPDTQYF. The CDR3 DNA sequence: TGTGCCAGCAGCAGACTAGCGGGAGCGGGAAACCCAGATACGCAGTATTTT.

This clonotype has only a few counts. The rearrangement joins TRBV12-3 or TRBV12-4 to TRBJ2-7; 7 nucleotides line up with TRBD1. Losses at the gene ends were 2 bases for V and 0 bases for J; bases not matched to a gene: 1. The CDR3 sequence is 14 residues long. The CDR3 DNA reads TGTGCCAGCAGTTTACGGACAGGCTCCTACGAGCAGTACTTC. It codes for CASSLRTGSYEQYF.

There are a few counts of this clonotype. The V call is TRBV15, the J call TRBJ1-1; no clear D gene. V lost 5 bases and J lost 6, with 13 bases in between. The CDR3 has 13 amino acids. Germline CDR1 reads LNHNV; CDR2 reads YYDKDF (reference sequence). CDR3 sequence reads: CATSGRVWAEAFF. Written as DNA, the CDR3 is TGTGCCACCAGCGGCCGAGTCTGGGCTGAAGCTTTCTTT.

The chain links TRBV4-2 to TRBJ2-7; D is perhaps TRBD1 (5 bases). The CDR3 runs to 17 residues. Deletions cut 4 bases from V and 0 bases from J, with 19 bases between. Looked up from germline, CDR1 is LGHNA and CDR2 is YNFKEQ. The CDR3 here is CASSPTTHRLSSYEQYF. In nucleotides, the CDR3 is TGTGCCAGCAGCCCCACAACGCACAGGTTAAGCTCCTACGAGCAGTACTTC.

This chain uses TRBV27 with TRBJ2-2, with a tentative D call TRBD2 (6 bases). The germline gives CDR1 MNHEY, CDR2 SMNVEV (reference sequence). Between the trimmed V and J ends, which lost 6 bases and 6 bases, there was a span of 20 bases. This CDR3 comprises 16 residues. CDR3: CASSLAGRSWSGELFF. The CDR3 coding sequence is TGTGCCAGCAGCCTAGCCGGGAGATCTTGGTCCGGGGAGCTGTTTTTT.

This clonotype was seen at least ten times. This chain links TRBV7-3 with TRBJ2-2; D is unresolved. The germline V gene encodes CDR1 SGHTA and CDR2 FQGTGA. The length of the CDR3 is 13 residues. V lost 5 bases, J lost 8 bases, and 12 bases lay in between. CDR3 loop: CASSRGVTGELFF. The CDR3 region has the DNA TGTGCCAGCAGCCGTGGGGTGACGGGGGAGCTGTTTTTT.

The chain joins TRBV20-1 to TRBJ1-5; D remains unclear. The CDR3 is 16 residues long. Trimming took off 0 bases at V and 6 bases at J, with 18 bases between the two ends. Germline CDR1 is DFQATT and CDR2 is SNEGSKA (reference sequence). Written as DNA, the CDR3 is TGCAGTGCTAGAGATCCGGTCTTGGGCGTTCGTCAGCCCCAGCATTTT. This translates into CSARDPVLGVRQPQHF.

This clonotype occurred many times. This sequence joins TRBV5-1 and TRBJ1-1; D unresolved. The CDR3 covers 14 residues. Germline V CDR1 and CDR2: SGHRS, YFSETQ. Trimming took off 0 bases at V and 5 bases at J, with 11 bases between the two ends. CDR3 bases: TGCGCCAGCAGCTTGGAACCCCTGAGGACTGAAGCTTTCTTT. Amino acid sequence: CASSLEPLRTEAFF.

This clonotype has more than one count but fewer than ten. J is TRBJ1-1 and V is TRBV20-1; D gene uncertain. V lost 3 bases and J 5 bases, leaving 16 bases between the germline ends. Germline V gives CDR1 DFQATT, CDR2 SNEGSKA (reference sequence). The CDR3 length is 14 residues. This CDR3 reads CSASVGSRTTEAFF. Written as DNA, the CDR3 is TGCAGTGCTAGTGTAGGGAGCCGAACGACTGAAGCTTTCTTT.

This clonotype occurred many times. CDR3 loop: CASSHNRVGNEQFF. CDR3 sequence (DNA): TGCGCCAGCAGCCATAACAGGGTGGGGAATGAGCAGTTCTTC. The rearrangement joins TRBV4-3 to TRBJ2-1, with D possibly matching TRBD1 (6 bases). CDR3 length: 14 residues. Deletions cut 3 bases from V and 7 bases from J, with 13 bases between. Germline V CDR1 and CDR2: LGHNA, YSLEER.

The V gene is TRBV20-1, the J gene TRBJ2-2; 9 bases align to TRBD2. Germline V gives CDR1 DFQATT, CDR2 SNEGSKA (reference sequence). The trim removed 0 bases at V and 5 bases at J, leaving 1 base unmatched. This CDR3 is built from 14 residues. This CDR3 reads CSAREGLATGELFF. The DNA for the CDR3 is TGCAGTGCTAGAGAGGGACTAGCAACCGGGGAGCTGTTTTTT.

This clonotype was recorded a few times. This chain joins TRBV5-1 and TRBJ2-1, with 9 bases matching TRBD2. CDR3 length: 15 amino acids. Trimming removed 6 bases from V and 8 bases from J; junction bases left unmatched: 12. CDR1 and CDR2 (germline): SGHRS, YFSETQ. CDR3 nucleotide sequence: TGCGCCAGCACTCCTGTGGCGGGGGGGCCCCATGAGCAGTTCTTC. Translating gives CASTPVAGGPHEQFF.

This clonotype was counted only a few times. The chain recombines TRBV3-1 with TRBJ2-4, with a tentative D call TRBD1 (5 bases). V lost 3 bases and J 5 bases, leaving 8 bases between the germline ends. Germline V CDR1 and CDR2: LGHDT, YNNKEL (reference sequence). This CDR3 is built from 13 residues. CDR3 sequence: CASSQGRENIQYF. CDR3 in DNA: TGTGCCAGCAGCCAGGGCAGGGAAAACATTCAGTACTTC.

The chain carries TRBV10-3 and TRBJ2-1, with TRBD2 matching 9 bases. The length of the CDR3 is 14 residues. Trimming removed 3 bases from V and 7 bases from J; junction bases left unmatched: 4. Germline V gives CDR1 ENHRY, CDR2 SYGVKD. The CDR3 region is CAISEGLAINEQFF. Written as DNA, the CDR3 is TGTGCCATCAGTGAAGGACTAGCGATAAATGAGCAGTTCTTC.

This clonotype has more than one count but fewer than ten. Germline is not matched at one junction end, which may reflect a read error. The chain is built from TRBV20-1 and TRBJ2-2; D is tentatively TRBD1 or TRBD2 (5 bases each). The germline V gene has CDR1 DFQATT and CDR2 SNEGSKA (reference sequence). The CDR3 is 15 residues long. The CDR3 sequence: CSARPPGPNIGELFF. The CDR3 nucleotides are TGCAGTGCTCGCCCCCCGGGGCCTAACATCGGGGAGCTGTTTTTT.

This clonotype showed up many times. The chain is built from TRBV7-9 and TRBJ1-2; possibly TRBD1 for D (6 bases). The germline V gene has CDR1 SEHNR and CDR2 FQNEAQ (reference sequence). The CDR3 has 13 amino acids. Trimming took 4 bases from V and 4 from J, leaving 10 bases between them. The CDR3 DNA is TGTGCCAGCAGCTCCGAGGGGGGCTATGGCTACACCTTC. Amino acids: CASSSEGGYGYTF.